Here is one TCR beta chain with its context. This entry belongs to a study of blood T cell repertoires in COVID-19. On the study more broadly: COVID-19 samples from acute and convalescent phases originated in the United States, Italy and Spain.

Germline CDR1 and CDR2: KGHSH and LQKENI. This CDR3 contains 16 residues. The germline V and J ends were trimmed by 5 bases and 5 bases, with 21 bases remaining between them. Sequenced by immunoSEQ multiplex PCR; TCRdb stores in-frame clones only, minus some. The sample has roughly 150,000 clones; approximately 80% are singletons. The source material was peripheral blood. The chain is built from TRBV18 and TRBJ1-1; D possibly corresponds to TRBD1 (6 bases). This receptor was identified in a man in his sixties with acute or convalescent COVID-19. The CDR3 protein is CASSDNPRGGGTEAFF. DNA for the CDR3: TGTGCCAGCTCAGACAACCCACGGGGAGGGGGAACTGAAGCTTTCTTT.